This TCR beta chain appears in the sequencing data of a study of shared clonotypes between healthy human individuals. Study results and caveats: Clonotype sharing levels among donors were expected to vary with sequencing depth.

Assay: immunoSEQ multiplex PCR; the TCRdb copy retains only in-frame clones and omits some. The sample has 230,000 or so clones; just over 65% are singletons. Nashville, Tennessee was home to all donors, each a Caucasian adult. A note on this clone: Its antigen is not identified.

The CDR3 loop spans 15 amino acids. The ends were cut back, 0 bases at V and 4 bases at J, with 13 bases in the middle. Germline loops: CDR1 GTSNPN, CDR2 SVGIG (reference sequence). This chain connects TRBV30 to TRBJ1-3; maybe TRBD1 (5 bases). The source of this sequence is a man younger than 40 in good health. Material for sequencing was memory CD4+ T cells sorted from blood. Subset given: CD45RA-negative fraction. The CDR3: CAWSVLSGKGNTIYF. As DNA, the CDR3 is TGTGCCTGGAGTGTATTATCAGGGAAGGGAAACACCATATATTTT. The full variable domain, its missing parts supplied by reference TRBV30 and TRBJ1-3, is SQTIHQWPATLVQPVGSPLSLECTVEGTSNPNLYWYRQAAGRGLQLLFYSVGIGQISSEVPQNLSASRPQDRQFILSSKKLLLSDSGFYLCAWSVLSGKGNTIYFGEGSWLTVV.